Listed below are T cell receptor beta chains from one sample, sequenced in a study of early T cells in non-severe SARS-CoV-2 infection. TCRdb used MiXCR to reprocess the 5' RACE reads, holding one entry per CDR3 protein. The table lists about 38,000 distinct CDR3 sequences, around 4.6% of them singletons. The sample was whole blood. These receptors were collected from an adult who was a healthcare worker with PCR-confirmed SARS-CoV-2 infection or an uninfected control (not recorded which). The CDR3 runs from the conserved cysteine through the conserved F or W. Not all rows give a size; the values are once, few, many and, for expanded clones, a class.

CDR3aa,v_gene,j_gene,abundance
CASSWEGGNLNSPLHF,TRBV12-3/TRBV12-4,TRBJ1-6,many
CASSLQSSYEQYF,TRBV5-1,TRBJ2-7,.
CAWSVGKKLFF,TRBV30,TRBJ1-4,many
CASATLESGGNQPQHF,TRBV2,TRBJ1-5,.
CASSSRSYNEQFF,TRBV27,TRBJ2-1,many
CASSTGTGGTDTQYF,TRBV7-3,TRBJ2-3,few
CSVEGRGGSLRGNEQFF,TRBV29-1,TRBJ2-1,many
CASSQIEGSTGELFF,TRBV3-1,TRBJ2-2,.
CASKRNLGTGELFF,TRBV5-1,TRBJ2-2,many
CSVAGGSGPQETQYF,TRBV20-1,TRBJ2-5,medium-sized
CASSQKDSPQGYIQYF,TRBV4-1,TRBJ2-4,many
CASSLLGENTGELFF,TRBV5-6,TRBJ2-2,many
CASSIGSHLSGANVLTF,TRBV19,TRBJ2-6,many
CASSLEGRDGYTF,TRBV12-3/TRBV12-4,TRBJ1-2,many
CASSLLNYGYTF,TRBV13,TRBJ1-2,few
CASSLDGYEQFF,TRBV11-2,TRBJ2-1,.
CSARGGGGVNEQFF,TRBV20-1,TRBJ2-1,few
CASSHPSDGTSYNEQFF,TRBV7-9,TRBJ2-1,many
CASSSFGGYNEQFF,TRBV7-3,TRBJ2-1,few
CASTAGVGNTIYF,TRBV2,TRBJ1-3,few
CASSKERGEAKNIQYF,TRBV4-2,TRBJ2-4,many
CASNQLAGQETQYF,TRBV4-1,TRBJ2-5,.
CASSPWDRDTEAFF,TRBV28,TRBJ1-1,few
CASSGRLGADTQYF,TRBV6-1,TRBJ2-3,many
CASSDRPYSGELFF,TRBV10-1,TRBJ2-2,few
CASSIGQREAFF,TRBV6-6,TRBJ1-1,many
CASTGGANEQYF,TRBV10-2,TRBJ2-7,few
CAWNLQSSYEQYF,TRBV30,TRBJ2-7,few